A selection of T cell receptor beta chains follows, all from one sample in a study of cytomegalovirus exposure and HLA in healthy donors. Repertoires were generated with immunoSEQ multiplex PCR, while TCRdb's copy carries only in-frame clones and drops some. Of around 170,000 clones listed, 65% to 80% were seen once; the top ten hold 2% to 3%. Sequencing used PBMCs. The receptor set was obtained from a young woman in good health and CMV-seropositive. The CDR3 runs from the conserved cysteine through the conserved F or W. The D gene is left open where the match is weak. Clone size appears in some rows only: once, few, many, or a class for an expanded clone.

. | TRBJ2-5 | TRBV5-1 | . | TGCGCCAGCAGCTTGGGGACTCAAGCGGAGACCCAGTACTTC | CASSLGTQAETQYF
. | TRBJ2-7 | TRBV6-1 | . | TGTGCCAGCAGTGAACTTCCACAGGGCTACGAGCAGTACTTC | CASSELPQGYEQYF
once | TRBJ2-7 | TRBV15 | TRBD2 | TGTGCCACCAGCAGAGCCTCGGGGGGGCTTCTCGAGCAGTACTTC | CATSRASGGLLEQYF
. | TRBJ1-4 | TRBV29-1 | TRBD1 | TGCAGCGGCTTCAGGACAGGGGTCCCAGTTGGAAAACTGTTTTTT | CSGFRTGVPVGKLFF
. | TRBJ2-7 | TRBV9 | TRBD1 | TGTGCCAGCAGCGCCGGGACAGTTGGCTACGAGCAGTACTTC | CASSAGTVGYEQYF
. | TRBJ1-2 | TRBV7-9 | . | TGTGCCAGCAGCTTAGGTCAGGAAAACTATGGCTACACCTTC | CASSLGQENYGYTF
once | TRBJ1-2 | TRBV6-5 | TRBD1 | TGTGCCAGCAGTTACACTGGGACAGGGAACTACGGCTACACCTTC | CASSYTGTGNYGYTF
once | TRBJ1-5 | TRBV19 | . | TGTGCCAGTAGTCCGTACGGACAGCGAAGGAACGGCAATCAGCCCCAGCATTTT | CASSPYGQRRNGNQPQHF
few | TRBJ1-4 | TRBV18 | TRBD1 | TGTGCCAGCTCCCGCGGACAGGGGTCGGCTGAAAAACTGTTTTTT | CASSRGQGSAEKLFF
. | TRBJ1-6 | TRBV7-9 | TRBD1 | TGTGCCAGCAGCTTAGGGGACAGCGAGCACTCACCCCTCCACTTT | CASSLGDSEHSPLHF
. | TRBJ2-7 | TRBV5-1 | TRBD2 | TGCGCCAGCAGCTTGGGCGGGGGGATCACCTACGAGCAGTACTTC | CASSLGGGITYEQYF
. | TRBJ2-5 | TRBV7-8 | TRBD2 | TGTGCCAGCAGCTTTCGGGTCGGGGGGAAAGAGACCCAGTACTTC | CASSFRVGGKETQYF
. | TRBJ2-3 | TRBV28 | TRBD2 | TGTGCCAGCAGTTCTAGCGGTAGCACAGATACGCAGTATTTT | CASSSSGSTDTQYF
. | TRBJ2-2 | TRBV7-2 | . | TGTGCCAGCAGCTTTACTAGCCGCACCGGGGAGCTGTTTTTT | CASSFTSRTGELFF
. | TRBJ2-7 | TRBV4-1 | TRBD2 | TGCGCCAGCAGCCAGATTAGCGGGGGGTACGAGCAGTACTTC | CASSQISGGYEQYF
few | TRBJ2-5 | TRBV4-1 | TRBD2 | TGCGCCAGCAGCCAAGAGGGGACTACAACGTACCAAGAGACCCAGTACTTC | CASSQEGTTTYQETQYF
. | TRBJ2-7 | TRBV11-2 | . | TGTGCCAGCAGCTTAGCTAAAAGCTCCTACGAGCAGTACTTC | CASSLAKSSYEQYF
once | TRBJ1-6 | TRBV5-1 | TRBD1 | TGCGCCAGCAGCTTTCGACAGGGGGCGGTAAATTCACCCCTCCACTTT | CASSFRQGAVNSPLHF
once | TRBJ2-7 | TRBV7-9 | TRBD2 | TGTGCCAGCAGCCCCGGACTAGCGGGGGGCTCCTACGAGCAGTACTTC | CASSPGLAGGSYEQYF
. | TRBJ1-3 | TRBV7-8 | TRBD1 | TGTGCCAGCAGCTCCCTGCCCGACAGGGATACTGGAAACACCATATATTTT | CASSSLPDRDTGNTIYF
. | TRBJ2-7 | TRBV2 | TRBD2 | TGTGCCAGCAGTGAAAGTCTAGCGGACACCTACGAGCAGTACTTC | CASSESLADTYEQYF
few | TRBJ2-1 | TRBV7-2 | TRBD2 | TGTGCCAGCAGCTTCGGGGGGGGCCGTGAGCAGTTCTTC | CASSFGGGREQFF
. | TRBJ1-2 | TRBV2 | . | TGTGCCAGCATTTACGACAGGAACTATGGCTACACCTTC | CASIYDRNYGYTF
. | TRBJ2-7 | TRBV7-2 | . | TGTGCCAGCAGCCCCCAGGCGGGCAGTAGCTCCTACGAGCAGTACTTC | CASSPQAGSSSYEQYF
. | TRBJ2-1 | TRBV4-1 | . | TGCGCCAGCAGGGATGTTAGGGGGATTGATAGCTCCTACAATGAGCAGTTCTTC | CASRDVRGIDSSYNEQFF
. | TRBJ1-2 | TRBV7-9 | . | TGTGCCAGCAGCCCTCCAGGGGCCCTAAACTATGGCTACACCTTC | CASSPPGALNYGYTF
. | TRBJ2-5 | TRBV6-5 | . | TGTGCCAGCAGTTACTCGCGCTCGAAAGAGACCCAGTACTTC | CASSYSRSKETQYF
. | TRBJ2-1 | TRBV2 | . | TGTGCCAGCAGTGAAGCGCGAGGGAACGAGCAGTTCTTC | CASSEARGNEQFF
. | TRBJ1-6 | TRBV19 | TRBD1 | TGTGCCAGTAGGGGACAGGGTGGTTCACCCCTCCAATTT | CASRGQGGSPLQF
. | TRBJ2-7 | TRBV2 | TRBD2 | TGTGCCAGCACCTCCGGGGGAGGGTACGAGCAGTACTTC | CASTSGGGYEQYF
. | TRBJ2-7 | TRBV29-1 | . | TGCAGCGCCGTGACAGAGGTCGAGCAGTACTTC | CSAVTEVEQYF
. | TRBJ2-7 | TRBV7-8 | TRBD2 | TGTGCCAGCAGCTTAACCCCCGGGACTATTTCCTACGAGCAGTACTTC | CASSLTPGTISYEQYF
. | TRBJ1-3 | TRBV6-6 | TRBD1 | TGTGCCAGCAGTTATTGGACAGGCCGCTCTGGAAACACCATATATTTT | CASSYWTGRSGNTIYF
few | TRBJ1-5 | TRBV30 | TRBD1 | TGTGCCTGGAGTTATGGACAGGTGGGACAGCCCCAGCATTTT | CAWSYGQVGQPQHF
. | TRBJ1-1 | TRBV7-3 | . | TGTGCCAGCAGCTCGGCGGGCGGGGGGCATACTGAAGCTTTCTTT | CASSSAGGGHTEAFF
. | TRBJ2-5 | TRBV7-8 | TRBD1 | TGTGCCAGCAGCATACCGGGACAGGGGGAGATTCAAGAGACCCAGTACTTC | CASSIPGQGEIQETQYF
. | TRBJ1-5 | TRBV28 | . | TGTGCCAGCAGCCCTGTCGACAGGCTTAATCAGCCCCAGCATTTT | CASSPVDRLNQPQHF
. | TRBJ2-2 | TRBV28 | . | TGTGCCAGCAGTTACGGGAGTGGCACCGGGGAGCTGTTTTTT | CASSYGSGTGELFF
once | TRBJ1-1 | TRBV4-1 | . | TGCGCCAGCAGCCCCCCCCGGGGTGGTACTGAAGCTTTCTTT | CASSPPRGGTEAFF
few | TRBJ1-6 | TRBV5-8 | . | TGTGCCAGCAGTCCTTATAATTCACCCCTCCACTTT | CASSPYNSPLHF
. | TRBJ1-3 | TRBV7-4 | . | TGTGCCAGCAGCTCGAGGAGCTCTGGAAACACCATATATTTT | CASSSRSSGNTIYF
. | TRBJ2-1 | TRBV7-9 | TRBD1 | TGTGCCAGCAGCGCCCGCCTGGACAGGGAAAAAGGCAATGAGCAGTTCTTC | CASSARLDREKGNEQFF
. | TRBJ2-2 | TRBV4-3 | . | TGCGCCAGCAGCCAAAGCGTTACTAACACCGGGGAGCTGTTTTTT | CASSQSVTNTGELFF
once | TRBJ2-2 | TRBV4-3 | . | TGCGCCAGCAGCCAAGAGTCGAGGGCTGGGGAGCTGTTTTTT | CASSQESRAGELFF
. | TRBJ2-7 | TRBV4-1 | . | TGCGCCAGCAGCCAAGAGACGTCACTACCAGTCTACGAGCAGTACTTC | CASSQETSLPVYEQYF
. | TRBJ2-7 | TRBV7-2 | TRBD1 | TGTGCCAGCAGCAGGGGACAGACTTCCTACGAGCAGTACTTC | CASSRGQTSYEQYF